At least ten counts were recorded for the clone carrying this T cell receptor (beta chain). This record comes from a study of early T cells in non-severe SARS-CoV-2 infection. Individual cDNA molecules carried attached unique molecular identifiers. TCRdb reprocessed the 5' RACE reads with MiXCR, giving one entry per CDR3 protein. The table lists tens of thousands of distinct CDR3 sequences, about 3% of them singletons. There are 13 residues in the CDR3. Trimming removed 1 base at V and 7 bases at J, with 7 bases between. Germline CDR1 and CDR2: LNHDA and SQIVND (reference sequence). The clonotype comes from an adult who was a healthcare worker with PCR-confirmed SARS-CoV-2 infection or an uninfected control (not recorded which). Sequencing was done on a sample of whole blood. V is TRBV19 and J is TRBJ2-2; perhaps TRBD2 as D (5 bases). The DNA for the CDR3 is TGTGCCAGTAGTATAGCACGGGGCGGGGAGCTGTTTTTT. As protein: CASSIARGGELFF.